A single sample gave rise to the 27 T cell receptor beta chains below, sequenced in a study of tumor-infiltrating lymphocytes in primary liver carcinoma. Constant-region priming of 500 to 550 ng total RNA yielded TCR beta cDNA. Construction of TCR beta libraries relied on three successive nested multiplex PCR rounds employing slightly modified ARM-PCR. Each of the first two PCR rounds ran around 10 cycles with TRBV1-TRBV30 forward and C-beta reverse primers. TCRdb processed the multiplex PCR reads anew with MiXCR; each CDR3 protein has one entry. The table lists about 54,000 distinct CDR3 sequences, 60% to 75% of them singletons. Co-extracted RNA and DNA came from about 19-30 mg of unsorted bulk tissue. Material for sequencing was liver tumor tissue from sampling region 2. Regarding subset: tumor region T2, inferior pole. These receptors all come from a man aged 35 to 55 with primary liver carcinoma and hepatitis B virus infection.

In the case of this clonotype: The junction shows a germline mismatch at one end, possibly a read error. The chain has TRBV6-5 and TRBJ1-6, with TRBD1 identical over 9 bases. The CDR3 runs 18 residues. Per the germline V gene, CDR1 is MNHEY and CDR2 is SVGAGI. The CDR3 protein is CASTYSGLQGASNSPLHF. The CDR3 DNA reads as TGTGCCAGCACTTACTCGGGACTACAGGGGGCGAGTAATTCACCCCTCCACTTT.

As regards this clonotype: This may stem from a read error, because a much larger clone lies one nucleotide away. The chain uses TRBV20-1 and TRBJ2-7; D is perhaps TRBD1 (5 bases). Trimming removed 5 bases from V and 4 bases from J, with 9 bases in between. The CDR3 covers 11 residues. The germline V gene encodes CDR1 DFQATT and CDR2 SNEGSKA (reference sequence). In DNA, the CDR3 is TGCAGTGCTTCACCAGGGTACGAGCAGTACTTC. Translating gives CSASPGYEQYF.

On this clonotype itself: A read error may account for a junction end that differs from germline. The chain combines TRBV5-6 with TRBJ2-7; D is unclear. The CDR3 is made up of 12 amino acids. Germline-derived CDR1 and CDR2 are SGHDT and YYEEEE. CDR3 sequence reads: CDSSSESYEQYF. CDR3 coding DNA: TGTGACAGCAGCTCGGAAAGCTACGAGCAGTACTTC.

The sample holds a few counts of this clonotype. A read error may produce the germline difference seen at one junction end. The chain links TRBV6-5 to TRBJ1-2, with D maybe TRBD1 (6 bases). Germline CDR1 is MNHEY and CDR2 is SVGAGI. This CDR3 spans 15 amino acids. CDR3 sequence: CASSRERGASHGYIF. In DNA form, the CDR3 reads TGTGCCAGCAGTCGCGAACGGGGGGCTAGCCATGGCTACATCTTC.

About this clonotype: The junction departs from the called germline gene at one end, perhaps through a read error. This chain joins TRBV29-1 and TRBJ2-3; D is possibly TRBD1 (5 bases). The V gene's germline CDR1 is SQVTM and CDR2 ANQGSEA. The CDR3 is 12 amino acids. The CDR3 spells CSLEGAGDTQYF. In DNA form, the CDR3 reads TGCAGCCTAGAAGGGGCAGGAGATACTCAGTATTTT.

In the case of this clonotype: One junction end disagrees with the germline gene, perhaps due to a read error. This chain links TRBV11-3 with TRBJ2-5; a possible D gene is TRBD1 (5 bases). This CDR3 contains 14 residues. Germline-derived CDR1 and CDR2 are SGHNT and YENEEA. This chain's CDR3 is CAISPETAHGTQYF. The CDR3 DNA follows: TGTGCCATCAGCCCCGAGACAGCGCATGGTACTCAGTACTTC.

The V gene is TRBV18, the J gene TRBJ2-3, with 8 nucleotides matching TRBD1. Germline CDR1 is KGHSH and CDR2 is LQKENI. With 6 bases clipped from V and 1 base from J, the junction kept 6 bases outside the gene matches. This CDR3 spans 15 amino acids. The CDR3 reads CASSPGQGGTDTQYF. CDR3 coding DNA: TGTGCCAGCTCCCCCGGACAGGGCGGCACAGATACGCAGTATTTT.

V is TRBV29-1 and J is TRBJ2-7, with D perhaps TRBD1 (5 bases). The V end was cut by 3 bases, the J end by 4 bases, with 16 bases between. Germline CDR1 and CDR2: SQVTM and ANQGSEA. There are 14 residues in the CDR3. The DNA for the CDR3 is TGCAGCGTTGAGTCGGCAGGGTGCGCGTACGAGCAGTACTTC. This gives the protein CSVESAGCAYEQYF.

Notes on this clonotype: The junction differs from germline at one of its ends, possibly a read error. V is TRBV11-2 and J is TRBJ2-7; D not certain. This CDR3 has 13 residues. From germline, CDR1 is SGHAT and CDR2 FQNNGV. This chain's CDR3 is CASSLSELVSQHF. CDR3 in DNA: TGTGCCAGCAGCTTAAGTGAGCTAGTATCGCAGCACTTC.

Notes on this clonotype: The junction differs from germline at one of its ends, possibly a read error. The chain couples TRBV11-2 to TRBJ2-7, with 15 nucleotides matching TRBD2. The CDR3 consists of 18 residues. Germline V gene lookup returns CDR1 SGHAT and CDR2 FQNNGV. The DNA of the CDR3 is TGTGCCAGCAGCTTATCCGATGGACTAGCGGGAGGGGGGTACGTGCAGAACTTC. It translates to CASSLSDGLAGGGYVQNF. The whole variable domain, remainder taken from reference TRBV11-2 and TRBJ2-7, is EAGVAQSPRYKIIEKRQSVAFWCNPISGHATLYWYQQILGQGPKLLIQFQNNGVVDDSQLPKDRFSAERLKGVDSTLKIQPAKLEDSAVYLCASSLSDGLAGGGYVQNFGPGTRLTVT.

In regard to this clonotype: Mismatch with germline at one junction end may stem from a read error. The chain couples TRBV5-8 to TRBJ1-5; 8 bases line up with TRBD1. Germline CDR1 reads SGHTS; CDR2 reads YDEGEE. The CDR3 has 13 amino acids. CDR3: CASSSDRGQPLLF. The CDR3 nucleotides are TGTGCCAGCAGCTCTGACAGGGGTCAGCCCCTGCTTTTT.

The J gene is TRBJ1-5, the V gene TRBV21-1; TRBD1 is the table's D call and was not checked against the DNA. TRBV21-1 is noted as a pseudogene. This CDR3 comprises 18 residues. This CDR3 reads CASSNPWRTGISNQPQHF. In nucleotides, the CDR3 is TGTGCCAGCAGCAACCCGTGGAGGACAGGCATTAGCAATCAGCCCCAGCATTTT.

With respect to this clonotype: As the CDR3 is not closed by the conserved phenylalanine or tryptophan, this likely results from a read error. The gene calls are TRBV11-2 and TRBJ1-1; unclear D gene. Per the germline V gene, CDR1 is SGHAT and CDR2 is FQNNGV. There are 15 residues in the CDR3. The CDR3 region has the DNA TGTGCCAGCAGTTTAGAACCGGTGGCGAGCACTGAAGCTTTCTGT. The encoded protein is CASSLEPVASTEAFC.

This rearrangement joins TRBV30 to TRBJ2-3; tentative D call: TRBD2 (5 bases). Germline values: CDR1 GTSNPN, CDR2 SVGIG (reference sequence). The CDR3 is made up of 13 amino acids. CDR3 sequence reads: CSWTRDSTDTQYF. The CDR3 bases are TGTAGCTGGACTCGCGACAGCACAGATACGCAGTATTTT.

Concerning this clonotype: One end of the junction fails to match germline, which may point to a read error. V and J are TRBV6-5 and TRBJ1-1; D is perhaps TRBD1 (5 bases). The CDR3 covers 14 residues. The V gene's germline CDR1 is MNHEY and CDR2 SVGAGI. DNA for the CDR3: TGTACCAGCAGCTTGGGGGGAGCGAACATTGAAGCTTTCTTT. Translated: CTSSLGGANIEAFF.

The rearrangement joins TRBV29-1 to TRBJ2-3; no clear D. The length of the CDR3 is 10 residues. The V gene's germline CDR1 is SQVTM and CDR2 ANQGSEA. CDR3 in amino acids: CRDEAYPQYF. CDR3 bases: TGCAGGGATGAAGCGTATCCTCAGTATTTT.

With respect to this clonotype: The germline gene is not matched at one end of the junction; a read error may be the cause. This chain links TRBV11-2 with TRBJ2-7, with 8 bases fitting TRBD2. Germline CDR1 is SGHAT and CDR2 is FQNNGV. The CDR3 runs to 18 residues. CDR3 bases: TGTGCCAGCTGCTTATCCGTTGGACTAGCTGGAGGGGGGTGCGAGCAGTACTTC. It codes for CASCLSVGLAGGGCEQYF.

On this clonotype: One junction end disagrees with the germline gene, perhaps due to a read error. The CDR3 reads CIVVGRVAETQYF. The CDR3 DNA sequence: TGCATCGTTGTTGGGAGGGTCGCTGAGACCCAGTACTTC. J is TRBJ2-5 and V is TRBV29-1, with 7 bases matching TRBD2. The CDR3 has 13 residues. Germline V gene sequence: CDR1 SQVTM, CDR2 ANQGSEA.

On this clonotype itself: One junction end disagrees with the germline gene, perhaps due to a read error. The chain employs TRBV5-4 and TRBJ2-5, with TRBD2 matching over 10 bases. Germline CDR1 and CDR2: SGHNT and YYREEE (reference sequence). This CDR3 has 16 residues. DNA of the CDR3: TGTGCCAGCAGCACCCTTAGCGGGAGGCATCAAGAGACTCAGTACTTC. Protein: CASSTLSGRHQETQYF.

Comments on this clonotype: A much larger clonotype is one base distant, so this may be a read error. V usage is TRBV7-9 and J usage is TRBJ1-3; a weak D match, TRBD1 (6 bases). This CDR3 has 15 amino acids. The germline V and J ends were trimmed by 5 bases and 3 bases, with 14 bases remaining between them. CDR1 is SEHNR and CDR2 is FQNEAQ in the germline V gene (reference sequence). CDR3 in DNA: TGTGCCAGCAGCCCGGCAGGGGCGTTTGGAAACACCATATATTTT. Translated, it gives CASSPAGAFGNTIYF.

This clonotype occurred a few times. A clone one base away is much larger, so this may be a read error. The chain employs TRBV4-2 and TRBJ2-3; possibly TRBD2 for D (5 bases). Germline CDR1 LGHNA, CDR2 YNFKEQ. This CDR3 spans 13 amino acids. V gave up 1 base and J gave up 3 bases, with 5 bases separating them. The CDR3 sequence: CASSQGETDTQYF. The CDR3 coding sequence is TGTGCCAGCAGCCAAGGGGAGACAGATACGCAGTATTTT.

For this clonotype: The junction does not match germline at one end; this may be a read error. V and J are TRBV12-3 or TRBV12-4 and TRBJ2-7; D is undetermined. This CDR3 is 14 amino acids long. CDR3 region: CAILQSGRHYEQCF. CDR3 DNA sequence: TGTGCCATCCTCCAGAGTGGTCGGCACTACGAGCAGTGCTTC.

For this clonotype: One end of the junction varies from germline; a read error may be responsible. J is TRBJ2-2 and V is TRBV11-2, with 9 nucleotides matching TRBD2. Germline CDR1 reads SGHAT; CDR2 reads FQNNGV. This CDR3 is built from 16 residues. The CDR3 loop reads CPSSLVALAGTGDLFF. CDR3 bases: TGTCCAAGCAGCTTAGTGGCGCTAGCGGGAACCGGGGACCTGTTTTTT.

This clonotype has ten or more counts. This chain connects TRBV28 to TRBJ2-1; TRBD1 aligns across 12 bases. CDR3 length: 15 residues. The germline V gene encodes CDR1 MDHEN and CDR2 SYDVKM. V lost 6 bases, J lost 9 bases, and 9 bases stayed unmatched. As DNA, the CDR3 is TGTGCCAGCAGGGGACCGGGACAGGGGGCCGGTGAGCAGTTCTTC. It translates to CASRGPGQGAGEQFF. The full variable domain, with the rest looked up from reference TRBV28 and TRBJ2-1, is DVKVTQSSRYLVKRTGEKVFLECVQDMDHENMFWYRQDPGLGLRLIYFSYDVKMKEKGDIPEGYSVSREKKERFSLILESASTNQTSMYLCASRGPGQGAGEQFFGPGTRLTVL.

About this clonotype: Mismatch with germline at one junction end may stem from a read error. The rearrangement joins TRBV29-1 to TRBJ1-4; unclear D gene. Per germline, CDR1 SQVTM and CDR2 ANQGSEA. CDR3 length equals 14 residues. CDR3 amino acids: CSLGVTSTNEKLIF. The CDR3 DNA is TGCAGCCTCGGAGTGACCTCTACTAATGAAAAACTGATTTTT.

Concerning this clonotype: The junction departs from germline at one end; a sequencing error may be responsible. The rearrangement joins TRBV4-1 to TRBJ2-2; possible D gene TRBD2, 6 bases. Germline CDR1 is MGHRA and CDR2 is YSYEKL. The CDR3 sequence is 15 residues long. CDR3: CASCQDVLVGGELFF. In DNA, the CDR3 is TGCGCCAGCTGCCAAGACGTCTTAGTAGGCGGGGAGCTCTTTTTT.

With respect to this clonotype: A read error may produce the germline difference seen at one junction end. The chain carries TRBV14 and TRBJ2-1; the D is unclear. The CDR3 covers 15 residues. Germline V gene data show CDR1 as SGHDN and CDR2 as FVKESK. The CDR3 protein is CASSQSLRSYNEQFF. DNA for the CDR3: TGTGCCAGCAGCCAAAGTCTTAGGTCCTACAATGAGCAATTCTTC.